Listed here are 23 T cell receptor beta chains from one sample, sequenced in a study of shared clonotypes between healthy human individuals. Naive CD8 cells were CD45RO-negative, positively selected for CCR7, excluding terminally differentiated effector memory CD45RA+ cells. Profiling relied on immunoSEQ multiplex PCR, and the TCRdb table lists in-frame clones only, not all of them. The sample contains around 2.1 million clones, roughly 91% of which appear only once. The sample taken for sequencing was naive CD8+ T cells from PBMCs. These receptors all come from a man aged 18 to 29 in good health. Some clones in this sample may be carry-over from other donors' samples.

The gene calls are TRBV28 and TRBJ2-7, with 7 nucleotides matching TRBD1. J gave up 0 bases and V 6 bases, and 11 bases lay outside the gene matches. Per germline, CDR1 MDHEN and CDR2 SYDVKM. The CDR3 covers 16 residues. The CDR3 loop is CASSGYGTESSYEQYF. CDR3 DNA: TGTGCCAGCAGCGGCTATGGGACAGAGAGCTCCTACGAGCAGTACTTC. Combining the CDR3 with reference TRBV28 and TRBJ2-7 gives the whole variable domain DVKVTQSSRYLVKRTGEKVFLECVQDMDHENMFWYRQDPGLGLRLIYFSYDVKMKEKGDIPEGYSVSREKKERFSLILESASTNQTSMYLCASSGYGTESSYEQYFGPGTRLTVT.

The chain is built from TRBV27 and TRBJ2-1; D possibly corresponds to TRBD1 (5 bases). Germline CDR1 MNHEY, CDR2 SMNVEV (reference sequence). CDR3 length: 14 amino acids. Between the trimmed V and J ends, which lost 3 bases and 4 bases, there was a span of 10 bases. This CDR3 reads CASSFAGIYNEQFF. CDR3 bases: TGTGCCAGCAGTTTTGCAGGGATATACAATGAGCAGTTCTTC.

The rearrangement uses TRBV6-6 and TRBJ1-4; tentative D call: TRBD1 (6 bases). V shed 4 bases and J shed 5 bases, with 17 bases lying between them. CDR1 and CDR2 from the germline V gene are MNHNY and SVGAGI (reference sequence). This CDR3 has 16 residues. CDR3 protein: CASSSRGGHPNEKLFF. The CDR3 region has the DNA TGTGCCAGCAGTTCCCGCGGGGGCCACCCAAATGAAAAACTGTTTTTT.

This sequence joins TRBV27 and TRBJ2-7; 7 positions match TRBD1. The length of the CDR3 is 14 residues. V was pared by 5 bases and J by 3 bases, with 7 bases of the junction left unmatched. From germline, CDR1 is MNHEY and CDR2 SMNVEV (reference sequence). As DNA, the CDR3 is TGTGCCAGCAGTGACGGGACAGCCCTCTACGAGCAGTACTTC. This gives the protein CASSDGTALYEQYF.

The CDR3 DNA reads TGTGCCAGCAGCTTCGGACAGAGCAATCAGCCCCAGCATTTT. Amino acids: CASSFGQSNQPQHF. The chain employs TRBV5-6 and TRBJ1-5; tentative D call: TRBD1 (6 bases). CDR3 length: 14 amino acids. Germline CDR1 SGHDT, CDR2 YYEEEE. Between the trimmed V and J ends, which lost 2 bases and 1 base, there was a span of 7 bases.

This rearrangement joins TRBV7-6 to TRBJ2-7; D is uncertain. The CDR3 is 14 amino acids. V was shortened by 5 bases and J by 5 bases, with 16 bases between the two germline ends. Germline CDR1 reads SGHVS; CDR2 reads FNYEAQ. DNA of the CDR3: TGTGCCAGCAGCCCCCGTCTAGTTTACCACGAGCAGTACTTC. Protein product: CASSPRLVYHEQYF.

The chain employs TRBV6-5 and TRBJ2-2; D uncertain. Germline lookup yields CDR1 MNHEY and CDR2 SVGAGI. The V and J ends lost 4 bases and 0 bases respectively, with 6 bases between them. The CDR3 consists of 14 residues. The CDR3 loop reads CASSSYPNTGELFF. CDR3 sequence (DNA): TGTGCCAGCAGTTCCTATCCGAACACCGGGGAGCTGTTTTTT.

This chain connects TRBV29-1 to TRBJ2-1; either TRBD1 or TRBD2 may supply D (5 bases each). The V end was cut by 5 bases, the J end by 4 bases, with 9 bases between. The CDR3 spans 12 residues. Germline CDR1 reads SQVTM; CDR2 reads ANQGSEA. The CDR3 sequence is CSVLWGYNEQFF. The CDR3 DNA is TGCAGCGTTCTATGGGGGTACAATGAGCAGTTCTTC.

This clone was seen once. CDR3 DNA: TGTGCCAGCAGCTTATACACTGAGGGTAGCAATCAGCCCCAGCATTTT. Its protein is CASSLYTEGSNQPQHF. The V gene is TRBV7-8, the J gene TRBJ1-5; D gene unclear. Trimming cost V 2 bases and J 0 bases, with 11 bases left between them. This CDR3 has 16 amino acids. Germline V gene data show CDR1 as SGHVS and CDR2 as FQNEAQ.

The rearrangement links TRBV2 to TRBJ1-2, with 8 bases aligning to TRBD1. Trimming at V came to 7 bases and at J to 4 bases, leaving 17 bases not matched to a gene. This CDR3 contains 17 residues. CDR1 and CDR2 (germline): SNHLY, FYNNEI. The chain's CDR3 is CASTSPGQDLLGYGYTF. For the CDR3, the DNA is TGTGCCAGCACATCCCCGGGACAGGATTTGTTGGGCTATGGCTACACCTTC.

V and J are TRBV4-3 and TRBJ2-1; 8 bases fit TRBD2. The CDR3 is made up of 18 amino acids. The V gene end was trimmed by 4 bases and the J gene end by 9 bases; junction bases not matched to a gene: 20. CDR1 and CDR2 from the germline V gene are LGHNA and YSLEER. Here the CDR3 DNA reads TGCGCCAGCAGCCCCGGATCTGACCGGGAGGGTCTCTTGCGTGAGCAGTTCTTC. Protein product: CASSPGSDREGLLREQFF.

The rearrangement links TRBV29-1 to TRBJ2-2, with 7 positions matching TRBD2. Germline CDR1 is SQVTM and CDR2 is ANQGSEA. This CDR3 is 14 amino acids long. V trimming: 5 bases; J trimming: 1 base; junction bases outside the gene matches: 4. CDR3 sequence reads: CSVNLAGNTGELFF. CDR3 nucleotide sequence: TGCAGCGTTAACTTAGCGGGGAACACCGGGGAGCTGTTTTTT.

This clone was seen once. The chain couples TRBV5-1 to TRBJ2-1; 9 bases match TRBD2. The CDR3 runs to 15 residues. Germline V lookup: CDR1 SGHRS, CDR2 YFSETQ. Trimming took 0 bases from V and 4 from J; bases not matched to a gene: 2. The CDR3, as DNA: TGCGCCAGCAGCTTGGGGAGCGGGGGGTACAATGAGCAGTTCTTC. Encoded protein: CASSLGSGGYNEQFF.

The gene calls are TRBV19 and TRBJ1-5; tentatively, D is TRBD1 (5 bases). Germline V gene lookup returns CDR1 LNHDA and CDR2 SQIVND (reference sequence). V lost 7 bases and J 3 bases, leaving 10 bases between the germline ends. The CDR3 runs 13 residues. CDR3 DNA: TGTGCCAGTACCGCAGGGATCAATCAGCCCCAGCATTTT. It encodes CASTAGINQPQHF.

The rearrangement joins TRBV27 to TRBJ2-5; D call uncertain. The CDR3 runs to 13 residues. CDR1 and CDR2 (germline): MNHEY, SMNVEV (reference sequence). Trimming left V 3 bases short and J 5 bases short, with 10 bases between. The CDR3 nucleotides are TGTGCCAGCAGTTTCATGGGTCCCGAGACCCAGTACTTC. As protein: CASSFMGPETQYF.

The V call is TRBV15, the J call TRBJ1-4; 7 bases line up with TRBD1. The germline V gene encodes CDR1 LNHNV and CDR2 YYDKDF (reference sequence). There are 17 residues in the CDR3. The J segment lost 4 bases and the V segment lost 2 bases, leaving 10 bases of the junction unmatched. CDR3 in DNA: TGTGCCACCAGCAGACTCTTAACCGGGACAGATAATGAAAAACTGTTTTTT. It encodes CATSRLLTGTDNEKLFF.

The J gene is TRBJ2-2, the V gene TRBV27, with TRBD2 identical over 13 bases. The germline gives CDR1 MNHEY, CDR2 SMNVEV (reference sequence). After removal of 4 bases from V and 5 bases from J, the junction contained 16 bases not matched to a gene. The CDR3 contains 20 residues. The CDR3 region is CASSSTQGLAGPGGTGELFF. CDR3 coding DNA: TGTGCCAGCAGTTCTACCCAGGGACTAGCGGGACCCGGGGGGACCGGGGAGCTGTTTTTT.

The chain links TRBV9 to TRBJ2-7, with D possibly TRBD1 on 6 matching bases. The CDR3 has 14 amino acids. V was clipped by 4 bases and J by 5 bases, with 16 bases between them. Germline lookup yields CDR1 SGDLS and CDR2 YYNGEE. CDR3 DNA sequence: TGTGCCAGCAGCCCAACAATCAGGGGACACGAGCAGTACTTC. Translating gives CASSPTIRGHEQYF.

V and J are TRBV11-1 and TRBJ2-7; D assignment may be TRBD1 or TRBD2 (5 bases each). The CDR3 contains 15 residues. Trimming took off 3 bases at V and 2 bases at J, with 14 bases between the two ends. Germline V gene lookup returns CDR1 SGHAT and CDR2 FQDESV (reference sequence). CDR3 loop: CASSFSGARTYEQYF. In nucleotides, the CDR3 is TGTGCCAGCAGCTTCTCCGGGGCTCGAACCTACGAGCAGTACTTC. Complete variable domain (other parts from reference TRBV11-1 and TRBJ2-7): EAEVAQSPRYKITEKSQAVAFWCDPISGHATLYWYRQILGQGPELLVQFQDESVVDDSQLPKDRFSAERLKGVDSTLKIQPAELGDSAMYLCASSFSGARTYEQYFGPGTRLTVT.

The gene calls are TRBV19 and TRBJ2-5, with D unresolved. The CDR3 extends over 17 amino acids. V gave up 4 bases and J gave up 0 bases, with 18 bases separating them. Germline values: CDR1 LNHDA, CDR2 SQIVND (reference sequence). CDR3 sequence: CASSTPSHLVYQETQYF. CDR3 in DNA: TGTGCCAGTAGTACGCCCTCCCATCTAGTGTACCAAGAGACCCAGTACTTC.

This sequence joins TRBV27 and TRBJ2-1, with D tentatively TRBD2 (7 bases). This CDR3 has 14 amino acids. Germline V gene lookup returns CDR1 MNHEY and CDR2 SMNVEV (reference sequence). Trimming took off 8 bases at V and 8 bases at J, with 19 bases between the two ends. The CDR3 sequence: CASGRDYGGDEQFF. DNA of the CDR3: TGTGCCAGCGGTCGGGACTATGGGGGCGATGAGCAGTTCTTC.

The V call is TRBV18, the J call TRBJ2-7, with D perhaps TRBD2 (5 bases). The CDR3 has 14 amino acids. Germline V gene lookup returns CDR1 KGHSH and CDR2 LQKENI. V lost 2 bases and J lost 6, with 14 bases in between. The CDR3 nucleotides read TGTGCCAGCTCACCAGGGCAGAGGGCCTCCGAGCAGTACTTC. It codes for CASSPGQRASEQYF. Full variable domain (missing parts from reference TRBV18 and TRBJ2-7): NAGVMQNPRHLVRRRGQEARLRCSPMKGHSHVYWYRQLPEEGLKFMVYLQKENIIDESGMPKERFSAEFPKEGPSILRIQQVVRGDSAAYFCASSPGQRASEQYFGPGTRLTVT.

V gene TRBV19 combines with J gene TRBJ2-1; no firm D call. Between the trimmed V and J ends, which lost 1 base and 7 bases, there was a span of 8 bases. The germline V gene encodes CDR1 LNHDA and CDR2 SQIVND (reference sequence). CDR3 size: 13 residues. This CDR3 is CASSIASRNEQFF. The CDR3, as DNA: TGTGCCAGTAGTATAGCGTCGAGGAATGAGCAGTTCTTC.